Following are 14 T cell receptor beta chains from one sample sequenced in a study of a mutant IDH1 vaccine in newly diagnosed glioma (dated by TCRdb to the early 2020s). Library generation was performed with the immunoSEQ multiplex PCR assay. TCRdb's version of the immuneACCESS table is confined to in-frame rearrangements and falls short of the full clone set. An unresolved V gene accounts for under half of the shortfall where checked; the remainder is of unknown origin. For this sample the table gives roughly 50,000 clones, of which around 84% were detected only once. The ten biggest clones cover under 5% of the sample. Their cognate antigens are unknown. Reading the label with the study, this specimen's time point is: week 35, safety follow-up. Every vaccine dose consisted of 300 ug of a 20-mer mutant IDH1 peptide in Montanide, administered subcutaneously together with topical imiquimod. Sequencing was performed on PBMCs, taken from a glioma patient whose treatment included an IDH1 peptide vaccine. The receptors derive from a woman in her late teens or twenties with glioma.

This clone was recorded a few times. The chain is built from TRBV14 and TRBJ2-3; no clear D gene. The germline CDR1 and CDR2 sequences are SGHDN and FVKESK. This CDR3 spans 13 amino acids. V gave up 3 bases and J gave up 2 bases, with 6 bases separating them. In DNA, the CDR3 is TGTGCCAGCAGCCACGGATTCACAGATACGCAGTATTTT. This sequence encodes CASSHGFTDTQYF.

This clone was detected a few times. This chain links TRBV7-6 with TRBJ2-1, with 9 bases fitting TRBD2. CDR1 is SGHVS, CDR2 FNYEAQ, per germline. The CDR3 spans 14 residues. The ends lost 4 bases at V and 7 bases at J; junction bases unmatched: 5. In DNA, the CDR3 is TGTGCCAGCAGCTGGGGCGGGGGGGCGAATGAGCAGTTCTTC. Amino acids: CASSWGGGANEQFF.

V and J are TRBV29-1 and TRBJ2-2; 10 positions match TRBD2. CDR3 size: 17 residues. CDR1 is SQVTM and CDR2 is ANQGSEA in the germline V gene. V shed 4 bases and J 0 bases; nucleotides not matched to a gene: 8. CDR3 DNA: TGCAGCGTTGGCCCGGGACTAGCGAGACCGAACACCGGGGAGCTGTTTTTT. Translated: CSVGPGLARPNTGELFF.

The rearrangement uses TRBV19 and TRBJ2-5; maybe TRBD2 (5 bases). V was cut by 5 bases and J by 9 bases, with 16 bases left in between. Per germline, CDR1 LNHDA and CDR2 SQIVND (reference sequence). The CDR3 has 13 amino acids. The CDR3 loop is CASSPDQRGSQYF. The CDR3 DNA reads as TGTGCCAGTAGTCCTGACCAGCGAGGGTCCCAGTACTTC. Looking up the rest from reference TRBV19 and TRBJ2-5 gives the full variable domain: DGGITQSPKYLFRKEGQNVTLSCEQNLNHDAMYWYRQDPGQGLRLIYYSQIVNDFQKGDIAEGYSVSREKKESFPLTVTSAQKNPTAFYLCASSPDQRGSQYFGPGTRLLVL.

This clone was detected only a few times. J is TRBJ1-1 and V is TRBV25-1; a possible D gene is TRBD1 (6 bases). Trimming took off 5 bases at V and 4 bases at J, with 14 bases between the two ends. The germline gives CDR1 MGHDK, CDR2 SYGVNS. The CDR3 is 14 amino acids. As DNA, the CDR3 is TGTGCCAGCAGTTTACAGGGTATAGGCACTGAAGCTTTCTTT. Its protein is CASSLQGIGTEAFF.

This clone was seen a single time. The chain links TRBV18 to TRBJ1-2; no clear D gene. There are 14 residues in the CDR3. The germline V and J ends were trimmed by 2 bases and 3 bases, with 10 bases remaining between them. Germline assignment: CDR1 KGHSH and CDR2 LQKENI. CDR3 nucleotide sequence: TGTGCCAGCTCACCAGAGGACCCCTACTATGGCTACACCTTC. Amino acids: CASSPEDPYYGYTF.

The chain uses TRBV2 and TRBJ2-2; tentative D call: TRBD2 (6 bases). This CDR3 is 12 amino acids long. Germline values: CDR1 SNHLY, CDR2 FYNNEI. The V end lost 11 bases, the J end lost 4 bases, and 11 bases lay between the germline ends. CDR3 in DNA: TGTGCCGTCGCGGGGAGCACCGGGGAGCTGTTTTTT. Translation: CAVAGSTGELFF.

The chain uses TRBV5-4 and TRBJ1-2; the match to TRBD1 covers 10 bases. Trimming cost V 4 bases and J 4 bases; bases outside gene matches: 7. The V gene's germline CDR1 is SGHNT and CDR2 YYREEE (reference sequence). This CDR3 is 15 amino acids long. CDR3 DNA: TGTGCCAGCAGCCGAGCCGGGACAGGGGCCTATGGCTACACCTTC. Translating it yields CASSRAGTGAYGYTF.

The genes are TRBV5-5 and TRBJ2-7, with 8 bases aligning to TRBD1. Germline assignment: CDR1 SGHKS and CDR2 YYEKEE (reference sequence). The CDR3 length is 11 residues. The ends lost 2 bases at V and 13 bases at J; junction bases unmatched: 5. For the CDR3, the DNA is TGTGCCAGCAGCTTAGGACAGGGAGAATACTTC. It yields the protein CASSLGQGEYF.

For the CDR3, the DNA is TGTGCCAGCAGCCTGAAGGCAGTCCCCGTCTCTGGAAACACCATATATTTT. Protein: CASSLKAVPVSGNTIYF. This chain connects TRBV2 to TRBJ1-3; no firm D call. CDR1 is SNHLY, CDR2 FYNNEI, per germline. Trimming took off 6 bases at V and 0 bases at J, with 18 bases between the two ends. CDR3 size: 17 residues.

The chain is built from TRBV27 and TRBJ2-1, with a possible D match to TRBD2 (5 bases). Per germline, CDR1 MNHEY and CDR2 SMNVEV (reference sequence). CDR3 length: 16 amino acids. Between the trimmed V and J ends, which lost 5 bases and 8 bases, there was a span of 22 bases. The DNA of the CDR3 is TGTGCCAGCAGTCATACTAGGACGGTCAAAGGCGATGAGCAGTTCTTC. Amino acids: CASSHTRTVKGDEQFF.

The genes are TRBV21-1 and TRBJ1-5. TRBV21-1 is classified as a pseudogene. This CDR3 contains 16 residues. Here the CDR3 reads CASSKEGSYSNQPQHF. The CDR3 DNA is TGTGCCAGCAGCAAAGAAGGGTCATATAGCAATCAGCCCCAGCATTTT.

This clone was counted between two and nine times. V usage is TRBV9 and J usage is TRBJ2-1; 8 nucleotides line up with TRBD1. After removal of 0 bases from V and 12 bases from J, the junction contained 8 bases not matched to a gene. Germline V lookup: CDR1 SGDLS, CDR2 YYNGEE. This CDR3 region has 14 residues. CDR3 coding DNA: TGTGCCAGCAGCGTAGATCCAATACAGGGGGTGCAGTTCTTC. Translation gives CASSVDPIQGVQFF. Full variable domain (rest looked up from reference TRBV9 and TRBJ2-1): DSGVTQTPKHLITATGQRVTLRCSPRSGDLSVYWYQQSLDQGLQFLIQYYNGEERAKGNILERFSAQQFPDLHSELNLSSLELGDSALYFCASSVDPIQGVQFFGPGTRLTVL.

The V and J genes are TRBV5-4 and TRBJ1-2; 7 nucleotides line up with TRBD1. Per the germline V gene, CDR1 is SGHNT and CDR2 is YYREEE (reference sequence). The length of the CDR3 is 15 residues. V shed 1 base, J shed 3 bases, and the junction held 6 bases outside the gene matches. CDR3 nucleotides: TGTGCCAGCAGCTTGATAGGACAGGAGCACTATGGCTACACCTTC. Encoded protein: CASSLIGQEHYGYTF. The variable domain in full, completed from reference TRBV5-4 and TRBJ1-2, reads ETGVTQSPTHLIKTRGQQVTLRCSSQSGHNTVSWYQQALGQGPQFIFQYYREEENGRGNFPPRFSGLQFPNYSSELNVNALELDDSALYLCASSLIGQEHYGYTFGSGTRLTVV.